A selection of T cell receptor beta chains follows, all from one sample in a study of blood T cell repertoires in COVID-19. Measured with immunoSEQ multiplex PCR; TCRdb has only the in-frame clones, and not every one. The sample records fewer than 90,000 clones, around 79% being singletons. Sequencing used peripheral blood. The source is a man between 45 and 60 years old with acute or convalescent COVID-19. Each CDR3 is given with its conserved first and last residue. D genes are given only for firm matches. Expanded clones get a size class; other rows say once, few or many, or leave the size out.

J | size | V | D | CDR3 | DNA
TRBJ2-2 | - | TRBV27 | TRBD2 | CASTPGTSPTGELFF | TGTGCCAGCACCCCAGGGACTAGTCCCACCGGGGAGCTGTTTTTT
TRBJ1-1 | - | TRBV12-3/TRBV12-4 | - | CATGGLKNTEAFF | TGTGCCACGGGGGGGCTGAAGAACACTGAAGCTTTCTTT
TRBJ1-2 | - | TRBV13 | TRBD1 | CASSIRDRSPYGYTF | TGTGCCAGCAGCATTCGGGACAGGTCTCCGTATGGCTACACCTTC
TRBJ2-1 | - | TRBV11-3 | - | CASSLDLSNNEQFF | TGTGCCAGCAGCTTAGATCTAAGCAACAATGAGCAGTTCTTC
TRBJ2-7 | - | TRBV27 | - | CASSLRPTGGKNEQYF | TGTGCCAGCAGTTTGAGACCGACGGGGGGCAAAAACGAGCAGTACTTC
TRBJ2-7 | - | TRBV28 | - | CASSRLNAVIAYEQYF | TGTGCCAGCAGTCGTCTCAATGCGGTCATTGCCTACGAGCAGTACTTC
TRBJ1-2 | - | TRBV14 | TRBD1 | CASSPGQGIVGGYTF | TGTGCCAGCAGCCCGGGACAGGGGATCGTTGGTGGCTACACCTTC
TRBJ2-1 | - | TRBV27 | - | CASSLSGEGDNEQFF | TGTGCCAGCAGTTTGTCGGGGGAGGGGGACAATGAGCAGTTCTTC
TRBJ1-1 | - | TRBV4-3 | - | CASSQGQKNTEAFF | TGCGCCAGCAGCCAAGGACAGAAGAACACTGAAGCTTTCTTT
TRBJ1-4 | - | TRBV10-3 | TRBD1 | CAISDERAGGEKLFF | TGTGCCATCAGTGATGAGAGGGCAGGGGGTGAAAAACTGTTTTTT
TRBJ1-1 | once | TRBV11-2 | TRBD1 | CASSSRTGKDTEAFF | TGTGCCAGCAGCTCCAGGACAGGGAAGGACACTGAAGCTTTCTTT
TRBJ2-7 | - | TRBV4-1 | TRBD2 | CASSPPGGYDEQYF | TGCGCCAGCAGCCCCCCCGGGGGGTACGACGAGCAGTACTTC
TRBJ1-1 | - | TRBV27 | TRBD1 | CASSLSGQVYPYTEAFF | TGTGCCAGCAGTCTCTCGGGACAGGTATACCCGTACACTGAAGCTTTCTTT
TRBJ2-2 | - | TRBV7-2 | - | CASSLADTSGELFF | TGTGCCAGCAGCTTAGCCGACACCTCCGGGGAGCTGTTTTTT
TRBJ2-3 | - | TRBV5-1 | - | CASNRNDAATDTQYF | TGCGCCAGCAACAGGAACGATGCCGCCACAGATACGCAGTATTTT
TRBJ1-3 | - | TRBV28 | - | CASTRQPQTGNTIYF | TGTGCCAGCACGCGACAGCCACAAACTGGAAACACCATATATTTT